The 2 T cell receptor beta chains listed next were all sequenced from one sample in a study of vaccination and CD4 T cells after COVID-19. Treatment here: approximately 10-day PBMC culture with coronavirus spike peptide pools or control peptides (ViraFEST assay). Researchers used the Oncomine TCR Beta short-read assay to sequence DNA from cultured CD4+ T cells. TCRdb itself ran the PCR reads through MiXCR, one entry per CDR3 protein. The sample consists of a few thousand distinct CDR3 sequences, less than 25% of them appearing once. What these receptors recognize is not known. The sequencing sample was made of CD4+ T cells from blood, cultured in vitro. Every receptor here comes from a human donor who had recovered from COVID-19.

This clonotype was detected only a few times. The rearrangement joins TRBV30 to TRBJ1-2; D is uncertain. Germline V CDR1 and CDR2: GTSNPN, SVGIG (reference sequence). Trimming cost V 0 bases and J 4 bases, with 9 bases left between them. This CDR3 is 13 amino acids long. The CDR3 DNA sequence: TGTGCCTGGAGTGTGGGTCCTCGCTATGGCTACACCTTC. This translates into CAWSVGPRYGYTF.

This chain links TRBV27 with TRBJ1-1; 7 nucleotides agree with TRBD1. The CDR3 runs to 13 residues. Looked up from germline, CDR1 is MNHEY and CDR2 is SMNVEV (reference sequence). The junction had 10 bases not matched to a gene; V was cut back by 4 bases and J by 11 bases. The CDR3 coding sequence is TGTGCCAGCAGTTCTCTAGGAGGGGGCGGTGCTTTCTTT. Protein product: CASSSLGGGGAFF.